The 24 T cell receptor beta chains given below trace back to one sample, sequenced in a study of naive and memory T cell subsets (dated by TCRdb to about 2017). The library was built by means of 5' RACE. Sequencing was carried out with an Illumina MiSeq. The ligated cDNA was amplified by four rounds of PCR, in which nested alpha and beta constant region primers were used together with the SP2 primer. TCRdb redid the processing of the public reads, applying fastp at Q25 and MiXCR, and retained in-frame beta chains. Entries that share a CDR3 protein sequence are merged under the most common genes and DNA. This sample gives roughly 56,000 distinct CDR3 sequences in total; roughly 7% of them show up just once. The top ten constitute 9% to 10% of the sample. The study reported a robust and sensitive protocol to amplify, sequence and analyze TCRs, based on 3' ligation of a UMI-containing oligonucleotide to TCR cDNA.

Receptors were obtained from a male donor in good health.

The table lists this clonotype with many counts. This chain uses TRBV20-1 with TRBJ1-4; 8 nucleotides line up with TRBD1. The CDR3 runs 15 residues. The trim removed 5 bases at V and 3 bases at J, leaving 8 bases unmatched. The germline gives CDR1 DFQATT, CDR2 SNEGSKA (reference sequence). This chain's CDR3 is CSADRGSVANEKLFF. The CDR3 DNA sequence: TGCAGTGCTGACAGGGGTAGTGTAGCTAATGAAAAACTGTTTTTT.

This clonotype was seen many times. The V and J genes are TRBV4-1 and TRBJ2-7; D may be TRBD1 or TRBD2 (5 bases each). CDR3 size: 15 residues. Germline V gives CDR1 MGHRA, CDR2 YSYEKL. V lost 1 base to trimming and J lost 2 bases, with 12 bases between them. This CDR3 is CASSQGLGVTYEQYF. CDR3 in DNA: TGCGCCAGCAGCCAAGGCCTGGGGGTCACCTACGAGCAGTACTTC.

This clonotype was counted only a few times. This chain joins TRBV11-2 and TRBJ1-4; D ambiguous. Germline-derived CDR1 and CDR2 are SGHAT and FQNNGV. The CDR3 spans 14 residues. The ends were cut back, 5 bases at V and 1 base at J, with 8 bases in the middle. The CDR3 is CASSPGLTNEKLFF. For the CDR3, the DNA is TGTGCCAGCAGCCCCGGTCTAACTAATGAAAAACTGTTTTTT.

This chain joins TRBV2 and TRBJ2-2; no reliable D call. This CDR3 comprises 15 residues. Germline V gives CDR1 SNHLY, CDR2 FYNNEI. V lost 2 bases and J lost 2, with 9 bases in between. CDR3 protein: CASSERAGNTGELFF. The CDR3 DNA reads TGTGCCAGCAGTGAAAGGGCAGGCAACACCGGGGAGCTGTTTTTT.

This clonotype was picked up many times. The genes are TRBV29-1 and TRBJ1-1; D call uncertain. The germline gives CDR1 SQVTM, CDR2 ANQGSEA. V shed 4 bases and J shed 0 bases, with 9 bases lying between them. The CDR3 contains 13 residues. CDR3 in amino acids: CSVVRAMNTEAFF. For the CDR3, the DNA is TGCAGCGTTGTTAGGGCTATGAACACTGAAGCTTTCTTT.

With regard to this clonotype: A much larger clonotype is one base distant, so this may be a read error. This rearrangement joins TRBV7-2 to TRBJ1-6; TRBD1 matches 9 bases. Germline assignment: CDR1 SGHTA and CDR2 FQGNSA. The CDR3 is 13 amino acids. CDR3 region: CASSRDRDSRLHF. CDR3 DNA sequence: TGTGCCAGCAGCCGGGACAGGGATTCACGCCTCCACTTT.

This sequence joins TRBV7-9 and TRBJ2-4; D is unclear. The germline gives CDR1 SEHNR, CDR2 FQNEAQ (reference sequence). Trimming took 7 bases from V and 2 from J, leaving 12 bases between them. This CDR3 is built from 14 residues. CDR3 region: CASTLGPTKNIQYF. The CDR3 DNA follows: TGTGCCAGCACCCTAGGCCCCACCAAAAACATTCAGTACTTC.

CDR3 protein: CASSTVDKGFHPNQPQHF. In DNA, the CDR3 is TGTGCCAGTAGTACCGTTGACAAGGGTTTTCACCCAAATCAGCCCCAGCATTTT. The chain couples TRBV19 to TRBJ1-5; D gene unclear. Germline V gives CDR1 LNHDA, CDR2 SQIVND (reference sequence). Trimming pared 4 bases from V and 4 bases from J, leaving 23 bases between. The CDR3 length is 18 residues.

This clonotype showed up many times. CDR3 loop: CASSYKIKGTEAFF. In nucleotides, the CDR3 is TGTGCCAGCAGTTACAAGATAAAAGGCACTGAAGCTTTCTTT. The chain joins TRBV27 to TRBJ1-1; D ambiguous. The CDR3 is 14 residues long. CDR1 and CDR2 (germline): MNHEY, SMNVEV (reference sequence). V lost 4 bases, J lost 4 bases, and 13 bases lay in between.

This clonotype was seen ten or more times. CDR3 sequence: CASSPTWRNTIYF. The CDR3 DNA is TGTGCCAGCAGTCCTACTTGGAGGAACACCATATATTTT. J is TRBJ1-3 and V is TRBV14; no clear D gene. The CDR3 totals 13 residues. Deletions cut 6 bases from V and 7 bases from J, with 13 bases between. CDR1 SGHDN and CDR2 FVKESK come from the germline V gene.

This clonotype was seen repeatedly, ten times or more. The rearrangement joins TRBV29-1 to TRBJ1-1; D may be TRBD1 (5 bases). The CDR3 is made up of 13 amino acids. Germline values: CDR1 SQVTM, CDR2 ANQGSEA. Trimming shortened V by 1 base and J by 3 bases, and 9 bases separated the two germline ends. The DNA for the CDR3 is TGCAGCGTTGAAGCCGGGGGATACACTGAAGCTTTCTTT. Protein: CSVEAGGYTEAFF. Looking up the rest from reference TRBV29-1 and TRBJ1-1 gives the full variable domain: SAVISQKPSRDICQRGTSLTIQCQVDSQVTMMFWYRQQPGQSLTLIATANQGSEATYESGFVIDKFPISRPNLTFSTLTVSNMSPEDSSIYLCSVEAGGYTEAFFGQGTRLTVV.

This clonotype has a count of ten or more. The chain links TRBV6-5 to TRBJ2-3; D remains ambiguous. The CDR3 is 13 residues long. Trimming pared 0 bases from V and 5 bases from J, leaving 6 bases between. Germline CDR1 is MNHEY and CDR2 is SVGAGI. CDR3 region: CASSYSTGDTQYF. CDR3 nucleotides: TGTGCCAGCAGTTACTCGACGGGAGATACGCAGTATTTT.

The gene calls are TRBV27 and TRBJ2-1; 10 bases are shared with TRBD2. V was clipped by 3 bases and J by 2 bases; unmatched bases: 10. The CDR3 totals 18 residues. Germline V gene lookup returns CDR1 MNHEY and CDR2 SMNVEV (reference sequence). The CDR3 protein is CASSLQLAGTLTYNEQFF. The CDR3 nucleotides are TGTGCCAGCAGTTTGCAACTAGCGGGAACCCTCACCTACAATGAGCAGTTCTTC.

This clonotype has a count of ten or more. The chain couples TRBV12-5 to TRBJ2-1, with D unresolved. The CDR3 length is 12 residues. With 5 bases removed from V and 3 bases from J, the gap between germline ends came to 5 bases. The germline gives CDR1 LGHNT, CDR2 FRNRAP. The CDR3, as DNA: TGTGCTAGTGGTCCCCGCTACAATGAGCAGTTCTTC. Translating it yields CASGPRYNEQFF.

This clonotype has ten or more counts. The chain has TRBV6-5 and TRBJ2-7; D unresolved. CDR3 length: 11 residues. Germline assignment: CDR1 MNHEY and CDR2 SVGAGI. Trimming shortened V by 7 bases and J by 5 bases, and 9 bases separated the two germline ends. Written as DNA, the CDR3 is TGTGCCAGCAAAGACTTGCACGAGCAGTACTTC. Its protein is CASKDLHEQYF.

The sample holds a few counts of this clonotype. The rearrangement joins TRBV10-3 to TRBJ2-3, with 7 bases that match TRBD2. V was clipped by 2 bases and J by 5 bases; unmatched bases: 13. CDR3 length equals 17 residues. Germline V gene data show CDR1 as ENHRY and CDR2 as SYGVKD. Here the CDR3 DNA reads TGTGCCATCAGTGAGAGGGCGGGAGACGTCGGTGGAGATACGCAGTATTTT. It translates to CAISERAGDVGGDTQYF.

This clonotype was recorded at least ten times. The genes are TRBV23-1 and TRBJ2-7; D unclear. TRBV23-1 is treated as an ORF (open reading frame) with a function not yet certain. V gave up 4 bases and J gave up 2 bases, with 18 bases separating them. The CDR3 is made up of 16 amino acids. The CDR3 is CASSPPDGRKTYEQYF. DNA of the CDR3: TGCGCCAGCAGTCCCCCGGACGGCAGGAAAACCTACGAGCAGTACTTC.

This sequence joins TRBV6-1 and TRBJ2-1; 7 bases align to TRBD1. V shed 6 bases, J shed 0 bases, and the junction held 14 bases outside the gene matches. Germline values: CDR1 MNHNS, CDR2 SASEGT. This CDR3 region has 18 residues. The CDR3 DNA follows: TGTGCCAGCAGCCTCGAACAGGGGAGCCAAATCTCCTACAATGAGCAGTTCTTC. Translation: CASSLEQGSQISYNEQFF.

At least ten counts were recorded for this clonotype. The rearrangement uses TRBV15 and TRBJ2-2; D perhaps matches TRBD2 (7 bases). The V end lost 6 bases, the J end lost 0 bases, and 14 bases lay between the germline ends. This CDR3 is built from 16 residues. The germline gives CDR1 LNHNV, CDR2 YYDKDF (reference sequence). The CDR3 DNA follows: TGTGCCACCAGGCGTGGCGGGGGCCCGAACACCGGGGAGCTGTTTTTT. Translating gives CATRRGGGPNTGELFF.

This clonotype was recorded at least ten times. The V gene is TRBV27, the J gene TRBJ2-1; 7 nucleotides match TRBD1. CDR3 length: 14 residues. Losses at the gene ends were 3 bases for V and 8 bases for J; bases not matched to a gene: 7. The germline V gene encodes CDR1 MNHEY and CDR2 SMNVEV (reference sequence). In nucleotides, the CDR3 is TGTGCCAGCAGTTTCGACAGGGAATTCGATGAGCAGTTCTTC. This encodes CASSFDREFDEQFF.

This CDR3 is CASSPRDLGTGELFF. CDR3 sequence (DNA): TGCGCCAGCAGTCCAAGAGACCTTGGGACCGGGGAGCTGTTTTTT. This sequence joins TRBV10-1 and TRBJ2-2; the D is unclear. Germline CDR1 and CDR2: WNHNN and SYGVQD (reference sequence). The CDR3 sequence is 15 residues long. Trimming removed 5 bases at V and 5 bases at J, with 15 bases between.

The table lists this clonotype with a few counts. The gene calls are TRBV5-1 and TRBJ2-5; weak D call: TRBD2 (6 bases). Per the germline V gene, CDR1 is SGHRS and CDR2 is YFSETQ. This CDR3 is 13 amino acids long. Between the trimmed V and J ends, which lost 1 base and 7 bases, there was a span of 11 bases. The CDR3 loop is CASSLTNGGTQYF. In nucleotides, the CDR3 is TGCGCCAGCAGCTTGACAAACGGGGGGACCCAGTACTTC.

On this clonotype: The junction differs from germline at one of its ends, possibly a read error. This rearrangement joins TRBV2 to TRBJ1-5; D unresolved. CDR3 length equals 17 residues. Germline V gene lookup returns CDR1 SNHLY and CDR2 FYNNEI. This CDR3 is CVSSPLMQPYSNQPQHF. Written as DNA, the CDR3 is TGTGTCAGCAGTCCGTTGATGCAGCCCTATAGCAATCAGCCCCAGCATTTT.

This clonotype has a count of ten or more. The chain carries TRBV6-6 and TRBJ2-2; 8 nucleotides agree with TRBD2. Unmatched junction bases numbered 10, after V lost 7 bases and J lost 6 bases. Germline V gives CDR1 MNHNY, CDR2 SVGAGI (reference sequence). The CDR3 is 15 residues long. The CDR3 spells CASTEGLVEAGELFF. The CDR3 nucleotides are TGTGCCAGCACCGAGGGACTAGTGGAGGCCGGGGAGCTGTTTTTT.